The 5 T cell receptor beta chains listed next were all sequenced from one sample in a study of T cell responses to AZD1222 COVID-19 vaccine (dated by TCRdb to about 2021). Library generation was performed with the immunoSEQ multiplex PCR assay. TCRdb took over this immuneACCESS table, retaining in-frame rearrangements with V and J assigned. Such tables are incomplete; in checked studies, under half of the missing clones stem from an unresolved V gene, and the remainder is unexplained. This sample gives 120,000 to 150,000 clones in total; about 90% of them show up just once. About 3% of the sample is in the top ten clones. Read against the paper, the sample's time point label means: baseline before first vaccination. The sample here was peripheral blood, taken on day 0 of AZD1222 vaccination. All receptors derive from an adult in good health.

This chain links TRBV3-1 (or the pseudogene TRBV3-2) with TRBJ1-2; no clear D. The CDR3 is 14 residues long. Germline V gene data show CDR1 as LGHDT and CDR2 as YNNKEL (reference sequence). Trimming took 2 bases from V and 4 from J, leaving 11 bases between them. The CDR3: CASSQRSKAYGYTF. DNA of the CDR3: TGTGCCAGCAGCCAAAGGTCTAAAGCCTATGGCTACACCTTC.

This CDR3 reads CASSYSFTSGKNEQFF. CDR3 nucleotide sequence: TGTGCCAGCAGTTACTCTTTTACTAGCGGGAAAAATGAGCAGTTCTTC. The rearrangement links TRBV6-2 or TRBV6-3 to TRBJ2-1; 10 bases align to TRBD2. V lost 0 bases and J lost 7; bases outside the gene matches: 6. The germline gives CDR1 MNHEY, CDR2 SVGEGT. The CDR3 has 16 amino acids.

V gene TRBV5-1 combines with J gene TRBJ2-7; 8 nucleotides align to TRBD1. Losses at the gene ends were 0 bases for V and 2 bases for J; bases not matched to a gene: 4. This CDR3 is built from 15 residues. Germline V CDR1 and CDR2: SGHRS, YFSETQ. The CDR3 DNA sequence: TGCGCCAGCAGCTTGGACAGGGGGATCACCTACGAGCAGTACTTC. This translates into CASSLDRGITYEQYF.

V is TRBV5-4 and J is TRBJ1-2; D perhaps matches TRBD1 (5 bases). The CDR3 spans 13 residues. Trimming pared 1 base from V and 7 bases from J, leaving 11 bases between. Germline CDR1 and CDR2: SGHNT and YYREEE (reference sequence). This CDR3 reads CASSLRGGGGYTF. For the CDR3, the DNA is TGTGCCAGCAGCTTGCGTGGGGGGGGTGGCTACACCTTC.

This chain uses TRBV14 with TRBJ1-2; D may be TRBD1 (5 bases). From germline, CDR1 is SGHDN and CDR2 FVKESK. The CDR3 is 16 residues long. Between the trimmed V and J ends, which lost 0 bases and 3 bases, there was a span of 14 bases. As DNA, the CDR3 is TGTGCCAGCAGCCAAGATATGAGGGGCTCCTACTATGGCTACACCTTC. Translating gives CASSQDMRGSYYGYTF.